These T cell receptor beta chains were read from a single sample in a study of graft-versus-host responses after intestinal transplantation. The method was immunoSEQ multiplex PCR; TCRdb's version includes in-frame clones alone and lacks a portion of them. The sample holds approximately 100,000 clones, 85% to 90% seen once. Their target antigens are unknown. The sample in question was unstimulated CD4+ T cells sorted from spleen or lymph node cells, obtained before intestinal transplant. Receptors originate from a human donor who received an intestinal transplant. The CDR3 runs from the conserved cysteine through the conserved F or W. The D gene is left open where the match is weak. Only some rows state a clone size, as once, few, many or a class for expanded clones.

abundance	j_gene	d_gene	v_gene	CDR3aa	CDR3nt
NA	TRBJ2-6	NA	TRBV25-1	CASSGAGAPGANVLTF	TGTGCCAGCAGTGGGGCAGGGGCTCCTGGGGCCAACGTCCTGACTTTC
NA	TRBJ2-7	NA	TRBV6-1	CASRTTRGLTYEQYF	TGTGCCAGCAGAACGACACGAGGGCTCACCTACGAGCAGTACTTC
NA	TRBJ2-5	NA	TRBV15	CATSRALGERGETQYF	TGTGCCACCAGCAGGGCTTTGGGCGAAAGGGGAGAGACCCAGTACTTC
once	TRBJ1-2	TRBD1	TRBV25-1	CASSERTGIGYTF	TGTGCCAGCAGTGAAAGGACAGGGATCGGCTACACCTTC
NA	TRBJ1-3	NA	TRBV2	CASSPVAGAGNTIYF	TGTGCCAGCAGCCCCGTAGCAGGGGCAGGAAACACCATATATTTT
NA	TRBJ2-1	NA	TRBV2	CASPSESGGEQFF	TGTGCCAGCCCATCGGAATCCGGGGGTGAGCAGTTCTTC
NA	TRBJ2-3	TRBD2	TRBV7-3	CASSLTPTTSGGRPPTDTQYF	TGTGCCAGCAGTTTAACCCCCACGACTAGCGGGGGGCGCCCCCCCACAGATACGCAGTATTTT
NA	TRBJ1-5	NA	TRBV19	CASRPPAAQPQHF	TGTGCCAGTAGGCCCCCAGCGGCTCAGCCCCAGCATTTT
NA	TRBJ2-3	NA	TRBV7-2	CASSPGTSGRSGQYF	TGTGCCAGCAGCCCCGGGACTTCCGGACGGAGTGGGCAGTATTTT
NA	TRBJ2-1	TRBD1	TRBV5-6	CASSTPPGGTSYNEQFF	TGTGCCAGCAGCACCCCCCCAGGGGGAACTTCCTACAATGAGCAGTTCTTC
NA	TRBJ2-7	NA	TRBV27	CASGGSYEQYF	TGTGCCAGCGGAGGCTCCTACGAGCAGTACTTC
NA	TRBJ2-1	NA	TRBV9	CASSSGHGSSYNEQFF	TGTGCCAGCAGCTCGGGACACGGAAGCTCCTACAATGAGCAGTTCTTC
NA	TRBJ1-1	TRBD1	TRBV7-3	CASSLAGTAPEAFF	TGTGCCAGCAGCTTAGCGGGGACAGCCCCTGAAGCTTTCTTT
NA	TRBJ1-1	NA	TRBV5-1	CASSRRDTLNTEAFF	TGCGCCAGCAGCCGAAGGGACACCCTGAACACTGAAGCTTTCTTT
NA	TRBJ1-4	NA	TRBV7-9	CASSLGGFNEKLFF	TGTGCCAGCAGCTTGGGAGGCTTTAATGAAAAACTGTTTTTT
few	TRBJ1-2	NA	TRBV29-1	CSVDRGNYGYTF	TGCAGCGTTGATCGGGGGAACTATGGCTACACCTTC
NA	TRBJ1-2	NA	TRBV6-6	CASSPGRGRGGYTF	TGTGCCAGCAGTCCCGGGCGGGGCAGAGGTGGCTACACCTTC
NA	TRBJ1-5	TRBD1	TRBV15	CATSRGPSGQGHQPQHF	TGTGCCACCAGCAGAGGACCCTCCGGACAGGGCCATCAGCCCCAGCATTTT
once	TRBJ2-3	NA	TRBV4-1	CASSQDLGGAGDTQYF	TGCGCCAGCAGCCAAGATTTGGGCGGGGCAGGCGATACGCAGTATTTT
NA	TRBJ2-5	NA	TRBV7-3	CASSPRGRETQYF	TGTGCCAGCAGCCCGCGGGGGCGGGAGACCCAGTACTTC
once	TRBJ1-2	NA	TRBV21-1	CASSNPAQGYGYTF	TGTGCCAGCAGCAATCCAGCCCAGGGCTATGGCTACACCTTC
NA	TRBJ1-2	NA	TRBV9	CASSVGAAGVGYGYTF	TGTGCCAGCAGCGTGGGGGCGGCGGGGGTTGGCTATGGCTACACCTTC
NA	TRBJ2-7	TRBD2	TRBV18	CASSQALAGEYEQYF	TGTGCCAGCTCACAAGCACTAGCGGGGGAGTACGAGCAGTACTTC
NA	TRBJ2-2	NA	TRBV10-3	CAIRPVLDTGELFF	TGTGCCATCAGGCCCGTCCTAGACACCGGGGAGCTGTTTTTT
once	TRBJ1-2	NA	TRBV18	CASSRYSGQGNGYTF	TGTGCCAGCTCACGGTATTCGGGACAAGGAAATGGCTACACCTTC